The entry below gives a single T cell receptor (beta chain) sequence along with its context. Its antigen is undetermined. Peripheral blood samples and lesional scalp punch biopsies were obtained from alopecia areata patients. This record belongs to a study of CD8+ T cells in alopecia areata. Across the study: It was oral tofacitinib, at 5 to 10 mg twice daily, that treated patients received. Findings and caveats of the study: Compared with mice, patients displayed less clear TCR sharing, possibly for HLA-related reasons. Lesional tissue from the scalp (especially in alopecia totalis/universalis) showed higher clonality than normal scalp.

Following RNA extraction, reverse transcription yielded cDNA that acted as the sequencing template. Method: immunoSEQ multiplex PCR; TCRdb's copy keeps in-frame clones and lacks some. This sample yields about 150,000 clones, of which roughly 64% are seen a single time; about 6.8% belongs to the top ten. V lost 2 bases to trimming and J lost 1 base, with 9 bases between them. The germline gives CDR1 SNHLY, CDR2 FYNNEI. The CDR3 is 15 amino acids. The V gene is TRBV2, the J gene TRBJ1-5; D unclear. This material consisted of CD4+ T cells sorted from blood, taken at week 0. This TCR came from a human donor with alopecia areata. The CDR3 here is CASSEQVNSNQPQHF. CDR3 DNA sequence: TGTGCCAGCAGTGAACAAGTAAACAGCAATCAGCCCCAGCATTTT.